One and the same sample provided the 20 T cell receptor beta chains below, sequenced in a study of cytomegalovirus exposure and HLA in healthy donors. Amplification used 60 Vbeta primers and 13 Jbeta primers. Some clones are missing from TCRdb's copy, which holds only in-frame ones; the method was immunoSEQ multiplex PCR. The repertoire consists of fewer than 110,000 clones, with around 65% occurring once and the leading ten covering roughly 3.3%. Sequencing was carried out using PBMCs. The receptors originated from a woman aged 50 to 65 in good health and CMV-seronegative.

The rearrangement links TRBV27 to TRBJ1-5; D is perhaps TRBD1 (6 bases). V was shortened by 4 bases and J by 5 bases, with 12 bases between the two germline ends. In germline, CDR1 is MNHEY, CDR2 SMNVEV (reference sequence). This CDR3 region has 14 residues. The CDR3 here is CASSSTGNYQPQHF. The CDR3 nucleotides read TGTGCCAGCAGTTCCACAGGGAACTATCAGCCCCAGCATTTT.

The chain recombines TRBV27 with TRBJ2-5; D not certain. Germline-derived CDR1 and CDR2 are MNHEY and SMNVEV (reference sequence). Trimming removed 0 bases at V and 1 base at J, with 9 bases between. The CDR3 loop spans 15 amino acids. CDR3 DNA: TGTGCCAGCAGTTTATCGCTTACATTCCAAGAGACCCAGTACTTC. Translation: CASSLSLTFQETQYF.

The gene calls are TRBV29-1 and TRBJ2-5; D is unclear. Deletions cut 4 bases from V and 0 bases from J, with 6 bases between. Germline V gene sequence: CDR1 SQVTM, CDR2 ANQGSEA. CDR3 size: 12 residues. The CDR3 coding sequence is TGCAGCGTTGCCAGGAACCAAGAGACCCAGTACTTC. This codes for CSVARNQETQYF. The variable domain in full, with the rest retrieved from reference TRBV29-1 and TRBJ2-5, is SAVISQKPSRDICQRGTSLTIQCQVDSQVTMMFWYRQQPGQSLTLIATANQGSEATYESGFVIDKFPISRPNLTFSTLTVSNMSPEDSSIYLCSVARNQETQYFGPGTRLLVL.

CDR3 in amino acids: CASSVGLGREQFF. CDR3 DNA sequence: TGCGCCAGCAGTGTCGGGCTCGGGAGAGAGCAGTTCTTC. V is TRBV10-2 and J is TRBJ2-1, with TRBD2 as a possible D gene (6 bases). Per the germline V gene, CDR1 is WSHSY and CDR2 is SAAADI. There are 13 residues in the CDR3. The V and J ends lost 4 bases and 10 bases respectively, with 14 bases between them.

The rearrangement uses TRBV7-9 and TRBJ1-1, with 8 positions matching TRBD1. The trim removed 5 bases at V and 4 bases at J, leaving 6 bases unmatched. Germline lookup yields CDR1 SEHNR and CDR2 FQNEAQ (reference sequence). This CDR3 region has 14 residues. The CDR3 is CASSPSTGATEAFF. CDR3 DNA sequence: TGTGCCAGCAGCCCCTCGACAGGGGCCACTGAAGCTTTCTTT.

The chain uses TRBV18 and TRBJ2-3, with D tentatively TRBD1 (6 bases). Trimming took off 5 bases at V and 0 bases at J, with 9 bases between the two ends. The CDR3 length is 14 residues. CDR1 is KGHSH, CDR2 LQKENI, per germline. CDR3 sequence (DNA): TGTGCCAGCTCAGGGCAGGGGAGCACAGATACGCAGTATTTT. Translated: CASSGQGSTDTQYF.

This clone was detected only a few times. V is TRBV6-5 and J is TRBJ1-1; TRBD1 might be the D (6 bases). The V and J ends lost 6 bases and 5 bases respectively, with 16 bases between them. Per germline, CDR1 MNHEY and CDR2 SVGAGI. This CDR3 is 14 amino acids long. The DNA for the CDR3 is TGTGCCAGCAGCTCCCAGGGGCGCCTTACTGAAGCTTTCTTT. This sequence encodes CASSSQGRLTEAFF.

This clone was seen a single time. The rearrangement links TRBV25-1 to TRBJ1-1; D might be TRBD1 (5 bases). Germline V gene lookup returns CDR1 MGHDK and CDR2 SYGVNS. V shed 7 bases and J shed 4 bases, with 25 bases lying between them. The CDR3 spans 17 residues. The CDR3, as DNA: TGTGCCAGCAAACGAGACAGTTCCCCGGAGAGAGCCACTGAAGCTTTCTTT. Protein product: CASKRDSSPERATEAFF.

The CDR3 reads CASSLAWDSSYEQYF. CDR3 bases: TGTGCCAGCAGCTTGGCCTGGGACAGCTCCTACGAGCAGTACTTC. The chain is built from TRBV5-4 and TRBJ2-7; TRBD1 matches 7 bases. Trimming removed 0 bases from V and 0 bases from J; junction bases left unmatched: 3. CDR1 is SGHNT and CDR2 is YYREEE in the germline V gene (reference sequence). The CDR3 runs 15 residues.

The J gene is TRBJ2-5, the V gene TRBV5-4, with 7 nucleotides matching TRBD1. The germline gives CDR1 SGHNT, CDR2 YYREEE (reference sequence). Germline trimming cut 2 bases from V and 3 bases from J; bases unmatched to any gene: 4. There are 14 residues in the CDR3. Written as DNA, the CDR3 is TGTGCCAGCAGCTTAGACGACAGGGAAGAGACCCAGTACTTC. Amino acid sequence: CASSLDDREETQYF.

This chain uses TRBV2 with TRBJ2-2; the match to TRBD1 covers 12 bases. The trim removed 8 bases at V and 7 bases at J, leaving 5 bases unmatched. There are 14 residues in the CDR3. Germline CDR1 reads SNHLY; CDR2 reads FYNNEI. The CDR3 DNA reads TGTGCCAGCGGGGGACAGGGGGCCGTCGGGGAGCTGTTTTTT. Protein: CASGGQGAVGELFF.

This clone turned up a few times. The V call is TRBV6-6, the J call TRBJ1-1, with D maybe TRBD1 (6 bases). Germline V gene data show CDR1 as MNHNY and CDR2 as SVGAGI (reference sequence). CDR3 length: 13 amino acids. V gave up 5 bases and J gave up 6 bases, with 13 bases separating them. CDR3 nucleotides: TGTGCCAGCAGTCAAATCAGGGGATCTGAAGCTTTCTTT. This translates into CASSQIRGSEAFF.

The chain recombines TRBV9 with TRBJ2-2; the D gene is possibly TRBD1 (7 bases). The CDR3 is 15 residues long. CDR1 and CDR2 from the germline V gene are SGDLS and YYNGEE. V lost 1 base, J lost 5 bases, and 12 bases lay in between. Written as DNA, the CDR3 is TGTGCCAGCAGCGTACGTTCAGGGGGGACCGGGGAGCTGTTTTTT. It codes for CASSVRSGGTGELFF.

Worth noting for this clone: At one of its ends the junction is not consistent with the germline gene, which may arise from a read error. The genes are TRBV7-7 and TRBJ2-5, with D possibly being TRBD1 (6 bases). Germline assignment: CDR1 SSHAT and CDR2 FNYEAQ (reference sequence). There are 16 residues in the CDR3. The CDR3: CASSLMGQGNQETQYF. Written as DNA, the CDR3 is TGTGCTAGCAGCTTAATGGGGCAGGGGAACCAAGAGACCCAGTACTTC.

The chain recombines TRBV25-1 with TRBJ2-7; 9 bases map to TRBD1. Trimming took 4 bases from V and 1 from J; bases not matched to a gene: 2. Per the germline V gene, CDR1 is MGHDK and CDR2 is SYGVNS. CDR3 length: 14 residues. Here the CDR3 reads CASSGGQGSYEQYF. The CDR3 DNA reads TGTGCCAGCAGTGGGGGACAGGGATCCTACGAGCAGTACTTC.

The rearrangement links TRBV18 to TRBJ1-5; D is undetermined. Germline V gives CDR1 KGHSH, CDR2 LQKENI. The CDR3 is 15 residues long. The germline V and J ends were trimmed by 3 bases and 5 bases, with 14 bases remaining between them. In nucleotides, the CDR3 is TGTGCCAGCTCACCCTCCGAAGCACGCGATCAGCCCCAGCATTTT. Its protein is CASSPSEARDQPQHF.

The chain links TRBV19 to TRBJ2-3; 7 positions match TRBD1. The CDR3 consists of 14 residues. After removal of 5 bases from V and 2 bases from J, the junction contained 4 bases not matched to a gene. Germline CDR1 reads LNHDA; CDR2 reads SQIVND (reference sequence). The CDR3 sequence: CASSPDRATDTQYF. Here the CDR3 DNA reads TGTGCCAGTAGTCCAGACAGGGCCACAGATACGCAGTATTTT.

The chain uses TRBV6-6 and TRBJ1-6; unclear D gene. The CDR3 runs 16 residues. V lost 3 bases and J 0 bases, leaving 9 bases between the germline ends. Germline assignment: CDR1 MNHNY and CDR2 SVGAGI (reference sequence). The CDR3 protein is CASSYLLSSYNSPLHF. CDR3 nucleotide sequence: TGTGCCAGCAGTTATTTACTGAGCTCCTATAATTCACCCCTCCACTTT.

The chain joins TRBV19 to TRBJ2-7; 14 bases line up with TRBD2. After removal of 7 bases from V and 0 bases from J, the junction contained 5 bases not matched to a gene. The CDR3 totals 16 residues. The germline gives CDR1 LNHDA, CDR2 SQIVND (reference sequence). Written as DNA, the CDR3 is TGTGCCAGTATGGGACTAGCGGGAGTAGGCTCCTACGAGCAGTACTTC. Its protein is CASMGLAGVGSYEQYF.

The chain links TRBV19 to TRBJ1-1; TRBD1 might be the D (5 bases). V was clipped by 9 bases and J by 1 base, with 12 bases between them. This CDR3 region has 13 residues. Per germline, CDR1 LNHDA and CDR2 SQIVND (reference sequence). The CDR3 loop is CASLRTTNTEAFF. CDR3 nucleotide sequence: TGTGCCAGCCTCCGGACAACGAACACTGAAGCTTTCTTT.